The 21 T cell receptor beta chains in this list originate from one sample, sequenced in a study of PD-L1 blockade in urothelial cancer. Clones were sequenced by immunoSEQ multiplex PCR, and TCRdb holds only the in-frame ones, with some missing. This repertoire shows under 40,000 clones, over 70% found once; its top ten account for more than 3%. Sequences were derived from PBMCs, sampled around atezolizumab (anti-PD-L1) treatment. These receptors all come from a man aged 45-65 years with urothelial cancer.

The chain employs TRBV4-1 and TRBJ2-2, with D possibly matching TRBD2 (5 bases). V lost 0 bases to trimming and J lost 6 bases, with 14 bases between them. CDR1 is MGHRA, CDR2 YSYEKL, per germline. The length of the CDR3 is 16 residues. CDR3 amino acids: CASSQDRSAIPGELFF. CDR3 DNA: TGCGCCAGCAGCCAAGATCGTAGCGCCATACCCGGGGAGCTGTTTTTT.

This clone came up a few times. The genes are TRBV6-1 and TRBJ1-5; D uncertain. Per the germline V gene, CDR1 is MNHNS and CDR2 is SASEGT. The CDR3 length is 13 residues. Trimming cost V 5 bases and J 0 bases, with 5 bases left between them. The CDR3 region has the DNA TGTGCCAGCAGTTCGTATAGCAATCAGCCCCAGCATTTT. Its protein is CASSSYSNQPQHF.

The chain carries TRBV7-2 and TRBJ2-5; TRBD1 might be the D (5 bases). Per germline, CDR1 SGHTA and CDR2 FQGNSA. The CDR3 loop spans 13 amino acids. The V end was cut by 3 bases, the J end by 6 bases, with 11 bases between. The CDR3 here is CASSFKGSKTQYF. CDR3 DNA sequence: TGTGCCAGCAGCTTTAAGGGGTCGAAGACCCAGTACTTC.

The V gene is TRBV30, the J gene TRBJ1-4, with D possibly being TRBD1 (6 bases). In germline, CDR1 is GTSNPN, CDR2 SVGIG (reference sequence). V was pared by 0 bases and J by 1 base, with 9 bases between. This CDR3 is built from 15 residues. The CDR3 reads CAWSVKTGTNEKLFF. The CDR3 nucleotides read TGTGCCTGGAGTGTAAAGACAGGAACTAATGAAAAACTGTTTTTT. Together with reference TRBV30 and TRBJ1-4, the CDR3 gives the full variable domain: SQTIHQWPATLVQPVGSPLSLECTVEGTSNPNLYWYRQAAGRGLQLLFYSVGIGQISSEVPQNLSASRPQDRQFILSSKKLLLSDSGFYLCAWSVKTGTNEKLFFGSGTQLSVL.

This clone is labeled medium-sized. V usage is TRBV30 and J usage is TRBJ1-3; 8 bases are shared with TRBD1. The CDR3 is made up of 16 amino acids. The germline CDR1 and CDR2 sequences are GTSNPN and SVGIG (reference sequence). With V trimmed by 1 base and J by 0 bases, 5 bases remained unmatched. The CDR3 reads CAWSERTGFSGNTIYF. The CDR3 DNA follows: TGTGCCTGGAGTGAAAGGACAGGGTTCTCTGGAAACACCATATATTTT.

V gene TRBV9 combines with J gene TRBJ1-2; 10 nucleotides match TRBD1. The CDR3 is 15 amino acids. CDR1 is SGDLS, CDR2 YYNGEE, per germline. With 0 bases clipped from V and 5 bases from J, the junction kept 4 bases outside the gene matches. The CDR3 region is CASSVAQGQGYGYTF. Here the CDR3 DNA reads TGTGCCAGCAGCGTAGCCCAGGGACAGGGGTATGGCTACACCTTC.

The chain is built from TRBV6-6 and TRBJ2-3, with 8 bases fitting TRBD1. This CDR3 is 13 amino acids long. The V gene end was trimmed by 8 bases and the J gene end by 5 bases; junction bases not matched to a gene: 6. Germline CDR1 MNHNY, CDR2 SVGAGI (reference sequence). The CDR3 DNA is TGTGCCAGCCACTTGGACAGGGAAGATACGCAGTATTTT. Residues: CASHLDREDTQYF.

The CDR3 reads CASSASGKHNEQFF. The CDR3 bases are TGTGCCAGTAGTGCTAGCGGGAAACACAATGAGCAGTTCTTC. The V and J genes are TRBV19 and TRBJ2-1; 9 positions match TRBD2. Germline V gene data show CDR1 as LNHDA and CDR2 as SQIVND (reference sequence). This CDR3 is 14 amino acids long. The J segment lost 5 bases and the V segment lost 5 bases, leaving 4 bases of the junction unmatched.

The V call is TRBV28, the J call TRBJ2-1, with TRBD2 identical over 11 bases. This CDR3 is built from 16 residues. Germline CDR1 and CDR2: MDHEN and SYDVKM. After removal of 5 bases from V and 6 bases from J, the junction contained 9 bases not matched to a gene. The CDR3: CASSPLAGGPRNEQFF. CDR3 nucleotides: TGTGCCAGCAGTCCATTAGCGGGAGGGCCTCGCAATGAGCAGTTCTTC.

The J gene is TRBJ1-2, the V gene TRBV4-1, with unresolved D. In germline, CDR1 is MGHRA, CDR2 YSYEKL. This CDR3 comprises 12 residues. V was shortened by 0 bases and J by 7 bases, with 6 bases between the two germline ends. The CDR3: CASSQDRVGYTF. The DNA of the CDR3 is TGCGCCAGCAGCCAAGATCGGGTTGGCTACACCTTC.

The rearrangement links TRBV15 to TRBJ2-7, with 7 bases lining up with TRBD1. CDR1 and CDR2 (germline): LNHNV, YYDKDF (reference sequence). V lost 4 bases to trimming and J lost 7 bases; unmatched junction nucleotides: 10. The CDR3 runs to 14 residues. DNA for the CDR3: TGTGCCACCAGCATCCGGGACAGATCAAAAGAGCAGTACTTC. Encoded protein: CATSIRDRSKEQYF.

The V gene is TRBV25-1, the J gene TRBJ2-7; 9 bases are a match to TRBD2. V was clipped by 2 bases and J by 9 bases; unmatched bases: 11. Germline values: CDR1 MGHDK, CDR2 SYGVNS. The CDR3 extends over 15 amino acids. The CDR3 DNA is TGTGCCAGCAGTGAAGTAGGGAGCGGGAGGACCTCGCAGTACTTC. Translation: CASSEVGSGRTSQYF.

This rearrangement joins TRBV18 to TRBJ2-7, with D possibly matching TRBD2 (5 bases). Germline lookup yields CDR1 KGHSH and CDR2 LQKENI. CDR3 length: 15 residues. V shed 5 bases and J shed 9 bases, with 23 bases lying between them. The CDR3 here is CASSVASGTYEGQYF. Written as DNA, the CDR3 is TGTGCCAGCTCAGTTGCCAGCGGTACCTACGAAGGGCAGTACTTC.

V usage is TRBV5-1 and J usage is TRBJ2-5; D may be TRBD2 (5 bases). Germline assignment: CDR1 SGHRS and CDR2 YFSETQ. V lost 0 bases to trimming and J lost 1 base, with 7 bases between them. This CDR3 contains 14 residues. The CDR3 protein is CASSLGGFQETQYF. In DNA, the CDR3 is TGCGCCAGCAGCTTGGGAGGGTTCCAAGAGACCCAGTACTTC.

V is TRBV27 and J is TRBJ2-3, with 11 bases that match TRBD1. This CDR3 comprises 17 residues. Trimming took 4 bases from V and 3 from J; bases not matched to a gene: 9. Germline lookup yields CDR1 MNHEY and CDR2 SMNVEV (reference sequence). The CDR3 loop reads CASSSTWTGGWTDTQYF. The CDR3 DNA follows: TGTGCCAGCAGTTCAACCTGGACAGGGGGCTGGACAGATACGCAGTATTTT.

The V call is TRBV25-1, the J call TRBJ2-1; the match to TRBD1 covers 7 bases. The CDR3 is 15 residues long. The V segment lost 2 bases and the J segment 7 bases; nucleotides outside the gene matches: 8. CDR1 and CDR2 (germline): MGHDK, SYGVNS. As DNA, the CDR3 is TGTGCCAGCAGTGAACCCAAGACAGGGCTGAATGAGCAGTTCTTC. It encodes CASSEPKTGLNEQFF.

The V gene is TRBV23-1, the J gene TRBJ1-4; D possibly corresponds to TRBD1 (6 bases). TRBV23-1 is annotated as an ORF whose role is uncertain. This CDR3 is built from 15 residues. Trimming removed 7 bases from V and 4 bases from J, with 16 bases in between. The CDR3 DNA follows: TGCGCCAGCACCCTCGAGGACAGTTTTAATGAAAAACTGTTTTTT. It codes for CASTLEDSFNEKLFF.

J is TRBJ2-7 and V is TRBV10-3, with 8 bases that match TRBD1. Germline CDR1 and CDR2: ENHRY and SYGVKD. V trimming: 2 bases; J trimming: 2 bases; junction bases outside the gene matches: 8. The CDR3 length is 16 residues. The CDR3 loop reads CAISEPTQGGAYEQYF. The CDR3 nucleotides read TGTGCCATCAGTGAGCCCACACAGGGGGGCGCCTACGAGCAGTACTTC.

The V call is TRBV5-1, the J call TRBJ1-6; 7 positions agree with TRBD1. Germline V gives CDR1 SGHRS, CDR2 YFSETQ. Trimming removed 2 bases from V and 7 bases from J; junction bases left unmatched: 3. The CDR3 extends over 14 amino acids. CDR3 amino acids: CASSFPGGNSPLHF. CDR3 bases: TGCGCCAGCAGCTTCCCAGGGGGAAATTCACCCCTCCACTTT.

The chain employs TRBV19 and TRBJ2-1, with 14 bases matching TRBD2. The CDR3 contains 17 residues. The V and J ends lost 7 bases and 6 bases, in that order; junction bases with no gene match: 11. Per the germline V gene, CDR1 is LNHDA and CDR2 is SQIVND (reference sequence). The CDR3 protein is CASNPGLAGASFNEQFF. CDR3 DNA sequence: TGTGCCAGTAATCCGGGACTAGCGGGAGCCTCATTCAATGAGCAGTTCTTC.

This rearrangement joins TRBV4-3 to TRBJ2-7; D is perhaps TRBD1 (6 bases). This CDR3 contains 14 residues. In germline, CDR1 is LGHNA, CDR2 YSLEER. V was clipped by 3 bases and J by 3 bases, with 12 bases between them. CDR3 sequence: CASSQRTEGYEQYF. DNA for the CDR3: TGCGCCAGCAGCCAGAGGACAGAGGGCTACGAGCAGTACTTC.